These 17 T cell receptor beta chains share one sample of origin, sequenced in a study of cytomegalovirus exposure and HLA in healthy donors. PCR involved 60 Vbeta and 13 Jbeta primers. TCRdb keeps only in-frame clones here, not all; method: immunoSEQ multiplex PCR. This sample carries 150,000 to 200,000 clones, 65% to 85% of them seen once, and the ten largest clones take more than 6%. Sequencing input: PBMCs. The receptor source for this set is a woman between 35 and 50 years old in good health and CMV-seropositive.

The rearrangement uses TRBV5-1 and TRBJ1-3, with 8 bases fitting TRBD1. CDR1 and CDR2 from the germline V gene are SGHRS and YFSETQ. This CDR3 region has 16 residues. Losses at the gene ends were 2 bases for V and 1 base for J; bases not matched to a gene: 5. CDR3 nucleotides: TGCGCCAGCAGCTTAAAAACAGGGGGTTCTGGAAACACCATATATTTT. Encoded protein: CASSLKTGGSGNTIYF.

The rearrangement joins TRBV28 to TRBJ2-2, with 9 positions matching TRBD2. Trimming removed 2 bases from V and 4 bases from J; junction bases left unmatched: 5. Per the germline V gene, CDR1 is MDHEN and CDR2 is SYDVKM. The CDR3 runs 16 residues. The CDR3 nucleotides are TGTGCCAGCAGTTTAGTTAGCGGGGGCGGCACCGGGGAGCTGTTTTTT. Its protein product is CASSLVSGGGTGELFF.

The chain has TRBV4-3 and TRBJ1-6; a weak D match, TRBD1 (5 bases). Per germline, CDR1 LGHNA and CDR2 YSLEER. The ends were cut back, 0 bases at V and 9 bases at J, with 12 bases in the middle. The CDR3 runs 15 residues. CDR3 sequence: CASSQDSGPGSPLHF. As DNA, the CDR3 is TGCGCCAGCAGCCAAGATTCAGGGCCGGGTTCACCCCTCCACTTT.

This clone was observed once. This chain connects TRBV10-1 to TRBJ1-2; D is uncertain. The CDR3 extends over 12 amino acids. Germline lookup yields CDR1 WNHNN and CDR2 SYGVQD (reference sequence). Trimming cost V 10 bases and J 0 bases, with 9 bases left between them. The CDR3 DNA sequence: TGCGCCATCACACCCGCTAACTATGGCTACACCTTC. This sequence encodes CAITPANYGYTF.

This chain connects TRBV7-9 to TRBJ1-5; D is perhaps TRBD1 (6 bases). Trimming took off 4 bases at V and 2 bases at J, with 15 bases between the two ends. The CDR3 loop spans 16 amino acids. Germline V gene lookup returns CDR1 SEHNR and CDR2 FQNEAQ (reference sequence). The CDR3 sequence: CASSSDSQGGNQPQHF. CDR3 DNA sequence: TGTGCCAGCAGCTCGGACTCACAGGGAGGCAATCAGCCCCAGCATTTT.

The rearrangement uses TRBV27 and TRBJ2-3, with no clear D. Trimming left V 3 bases short and J 4 bases short, with 14 bases between. CDR1 and CDR2 (germline): MNHEY, SMNVEV (reference sequence). The CDR3 contains 15 residues. The CDR3 DNA follows: TGTGCCAGCAGTTTCAGCGTGGGTCGGGCAGATACGCAGTATTTT. Encoded protein: CASSFSVGRADTQYF.

This chain joins TRBV19 and TRBJ1-2; D remains ambiguous. V was shortened by 3 bases and J by 8 bases, with 13 bases between the two germline ends. The length of the CDR3 is 13 residues. Germline CDR1 LNHDA, CDR2 SQIVND (reference sequence). The CDR3 DNA reads as TGTGCCAGTAGTATTAATCAGCGGTCGGGCTACACCTTC. This translates into CASSINQRSGYTF.

The chain has TRBV28 and TRBJ1-1, with D tentatively TRBD1 (5 bases). Germline lookup yields CDR1 MDHEN and CDR2 SYDVKM. Deletions cut 6 bases from V and 0 bases from J, with 11 bases between. CDR3 length: 14 residues. CDR3 in DNA: TGTGCCAGCAGAGAAGACAGATTGAACACTGAAGCTTTCTTT. Translation gives CASREDRLNTEAFF.

The gene calls are TRBV4-3 and TRBJ1-2, with D possibly TRBD1 on 6 matching bases. The CDR3 sequence is 14 residues long. Germline-derived CDR1 and CDR2 are LGHNA and YSLEER. Trimming left V 1 base short and J 9 bases short, with 15 bases between. The CDR3 bases are TGCGCCAGCAGCCAAGTAAACAGGGAAGTGCGCTACACCTTC. Translated: CASSQVNREVRYTF.

The CDR3 bases are TGTGCCAGCAGCAAATGGACAGGTCGGGAAGCTTTCTTT. Protein product: CASSKWTGREAFF. The rearrangement uses TRBV21-1 and TRBJ1-1; the D call of TRBD1 is as the table states it, not checked on the DNA. TRBV21-1 is a pseudogene. The CDR3 loop spans 13 amino acids.

The gene calls are TRBV30 and TRBJ2-2; 12 bases line up with TRBD2. CDR1 is GTSNPN, CDR2 SVGIG, per germline (reference sequence). With V trimmed by 2 bases and J by 5 bases, 6 bases remained unmatched. The CDR3 spans 16 residues. In DNA form, the CDR3 reads TGTGCCTGGAGTACACCGACTAGCGGGGGTACCGGGGAGCTGTTTTTT. Its protein product is CAWSTPTSGGTGELFF. Using reference TRBV30 and TRBJ2-2 for the parts outside the CDR3, the full variable domain is SQTIHQWPATLVQPVGSPLSLECTVEGTSNPNLYWYRQAAGRGLQLLFYSVGIGQISSEVPQNLSASRPQDRQFILSSKKLLLSDSGFYLCAWSTPTSGGTGELFFGEGSRLTVL.

This chain joins TRBV19 and TRBJ1-1; a weak D match, TRBD1 (6 bases). The CDR3 has 14 amino acids. Trimming removed 3 bases at V and 4 bases at J, with 12 bases between. Germline V gives CDR1 LNHDA, CDR2 SQIVND (reference sequence). CDR3 bases: TGTGCCAGTAGTATTGGGGGGGCGCCCACTGAAGCTTTCTTT. Translation gives CASSIGGAPTEAFF.

The table lists this clone with a few counts. V usage is TRBV19 and J usage is TRBJ1-3; D gene uncertain. The germline V gene has CDR1 LNHDA and CDR2 SQIVND (reference sequence). This CDR3 has 15 residues. V shed 4 bases and J shed 0 bases, with 10 bases lying between them. CDR3: CASSRTASSGNTIYF. The CDR3 region has the DNA TGTGCCAGTAGTAGGACTGCGAGCTCTGGAAACACCATATATTTT.

This clone was detected a few times. The chain recombines TRBV27 with TRBJ2-5; 7 bases align to TRBD1. Per the germline V gene, CDR1 is MNHEY and CDR2 is SMNVEV (reference sequence). Unmatched junction bases numbered 5, after V lost 8 bases and J lost 2 bases. The CDR3 covers 13 residues. As DNA, the CDR3 is TGTGCCAGCGGGGACAGCGCTCAAGAGACCCAGTACTTC. It encodes CASGDSAQETQYF.

Worth noting for this clone: Other DNA sequences in the same sample also yield this CDR3. This chain links TRBV5-1 with TRBJ1-1; D not resolved. The CDR3 extends over 12 amino acids. Looked up from germline, CDR1 is SGHRS and CDR2 is YFSETQ. Deletions cut 2 bases from V and 2 bases from J, with 4 bases between. Written as DNA, the CDR3 is TGCGCCAGCAGCTTAACTAACACTGAAGCTTTCTTT. It specifies CASSLTNTEAFF.

The CDR3 DNA follows: TGTGCCAGCAGCTTAGCAGGGGCCCGGATGAACACTGAAGCTTTCTTT. It codes for CASSLAGARMNTEAFF. This chain uses TRBV7-2 with TRBJ1-1, with TRBD1 as a possible D gene (5 bases). Germline loops: CDR1 SGHTA, CDR2 FQGNSA. The V and J ends lost 0 bases and 0 bases respectively, with 11 bases between them. The CDR3 is 16 amino acids.

The rearrangement joins TRBV6-1 to TRBJ1-3, with 8 bases matching TRBD1. Trimming took 4 bases from V and 4 from J; bases not matched to a gene: 6. This CDR3 has 15 residues. CDR1 and CDR2 from the germline V gene are MNHNS and SASEGT. Here the CDR3 reads CASSVQGAGGNTIYF. The CDR3 region has the DNA TGTGCCAGCAGTGTGCAGGGGGCTGGAGGAAACACCATATATTTT.